The TCR beta chain under discussion was sequenced for a study of cytotoxic CD8 clonotypes in ibrutinib-treated CLL. Study-level background: Sequenced samples delivered averages of 270,000 or so productive templates and around 94,000 productive rearrangements.

Study conclusions and caveats: Upon ibrutinib response clonality rose, and upon progression it fell back toward baseline.

In germline, CDR1 is MNHEY, CDR2 SVGAGI. The V end was cut by 4 bases, the J end by 3 bases, with 10 bases between. This CDR3 spans 14 amino acids. This clone came up once. Its antigen is not known. Target depth was 1 in 200,000 to 1 in 1 million T cells, about 10x per clonotype. The table came from immunoSEQ multiplex PCR; TCRdb's copy has only in-frame clones and leaves some out. The table lists 100,000 to 150,000 clones, roughly 88% of them singletons. The receptor was isolated from a human donor with chronic lymphocytic leukemia. J is TRBJ1-5 and V is TRBV6-5; maybe TRBD1 (5 bases). Material: PBMCs, obtained after 24 months of ibrutinib treatment. The CDR3 is CASSLEGPNQPQHF. The CDR3 bases are TGTGCCAGCAGTTTAGAGGGGCCCAATCAGCCCCAGCATTTT.